The clone carrying this T cell receptor (beta chain) was counted a few times. The source of the sample is a study of identical twins. TCRdb itself ran the 5' RACE reads through MiXCR, one entry per CDR3 protein. Among approximately 410,000 distinct CDR3 sequences, around a sixth were seen once, and the ten largest hold approximately 12%. The CDR3 extends over 14 amino acids. Germline CDR1 and CDR2: SGHRS and YFSETQ. The V end lost 4 bases, the J end lost 4 bases, and 14 bases lay between the germline ends. The rearrangement joins TRBV5-1 to TRBJ2-5; D may be TRBD2 (6 bases). The clonotype comes from a man aged 50-60 years in good health. The sample taken for sequencing was naive T cells sorted from blood. The DNA of the CDR3 is TGCGCCAGCAGCACCGGACTAAACCGAGAGACCCAGTACTTC. Translated: CASSTGLNRETQYF.